This T cell receptor beta chain came from a study of blood T cell repertoires in COVID-19 (dated by TCRdb to 2019 to 2021). Background for the entire study: Samples from collaborators originated in the United States, Italy and Spain and spanned both the acute and convalescent phases of COVID-19. The material from the prospective study consisted of cDNA or gDNA derived from T cells, B-cell-depleted T cells, or PBMCs. The dataset comprised deeply sampled blood TCRbeta repertoires from subjects exposed to, actively infected with, or recovered from COVID-19. A freely available public database, intended as a resource for researchers studying the immune response to SARS-CoV-2, is where the repertoires were released. Samples came from the ongoing ImmuneRACE study (first 160 participants) plus 1,254 subjects from 6 global collaborators. Nearly every sample came with metadata listing a de-identified subject ID, COVID-19 status, age in years and sex. Where HLA class I and class II types were available, the types were taken from metadata supplied by the sample provider, not from assay-based typing.

The immunoSEQ Assay, a bias-controlled multiplex PCR, was used to amplify TCRbeta CDR3 regions from genomic DNA. Per the source publication's procedure: Nucleated cell counts per sample were estimated from amplification of reference gene primers within the assay. Sequence reads were collapsed and filtered to measure the absolute abundance of every unique TCRbeta CDR3 rearrangement. Productive Simpson clonality was computed per sample as the square root of Simpson's diversity index over productive rearrangements. TCRdb stores this immuneACCESS table with in-frame sequences only. Part of the clones is absent; in the studies checked, under half of the shortfall reflects unresolved V genes, and no reason is known for the rest. Clone size and V and J calls were adopted from that table, with D and trimming inferred from the DNA. In all, the sample holds roughly 100,000 clones, and 91% of those were seen once. Of the sample, 15% to 20% falls within the top ten clones.

Collaborating institutions collected whole blood in K2EDTA tubes following their own protocols. For TCRbeta analysis, collaborators shipped samples in one of three forms: frozen whole blood, isolated PBMCs, or DNA extracted from either of those sample types. Deletion took 0 bases off V and 9 bases off J, with a span of 10 bases between the germline ends. The germline V gene supplies CDR1 SGHRS and CDR2 YFSETQ. The CDR3 covers 13 residues, taking in both the cysteine and the phenylalanine. The DNA shown is the 39-base CDR3, in frame from base 1. Results the study describes overall, beyond this receptor: The quantity of clinical and demographic metadata differed by source and by participant and was supplied without curation.

With regard to this clone: The specificity of this receptor is unknown. No base quality values were provided; no much bigger clone lies one nucleotide off.

The sequence derives from a man aged 50 to 60 with acute or convalescent COVID-19. Input material: peripheral blood. The chain is encoded by TRBV5-1 joined to TRBJ2-1; 7 matching bases give a weak D call of TRBD2. The bases read TGCGCCAGCAGCTTGGAGGGAGGGGGTGAGCAGTTCTTC. Its protein product is CASSLEGGGEQFF. Beyond the CDR3, the reference TRBV5-1 and TRBJ2-1 genes provide the residues; the full variable domain reads: KAGVTQTPRYLIKTRGQQVTLSCSPISGHRSVSWYQQTPGQGLQFLFEYFSETQRNKGNFPGRFSGRQFSNSRSEMNVSTLELGDSALYLCASSLEGGGEQFFGPGTRLTVL.